This T cell receptor (beta chain) was recovered during a study of T cells in Graves' hyperthyroidism and ophthalmopathy. Criteria for exclusion of patients were uncontrolled infection, other autoimmune disease, pregnancy or lactation. Together with thyroid ultrasound, orbital computed tomography, serum thyroxine and TRAb, clinical symptoms were used for diagnoses. Study-wide results and limits: Separating ophthalmopathy from stable hyperthyroidism was achieved by a 13 V-J model.

The V gene lost 3 bases and the J gene lost 2 bases, with 8 bases spanning the gap. CDR1 is SNHLY, CDR2 FYNNEI, per germline. This CDR3 is 14 amino acids long. What was amplified from RNA transcripts were TCR beta CDR3 regions. The TCR CDR3 was amplified in a first-round RT-PCR using the HTBI primer set. One entry per CDR3 protein results from TCRdb running MiXCR on the multiplex PCR reads. Of 380,000 or so distinct CDR3 sequences in the sample, about a fifth were seen once. This clonotype was recorded at least ten times. Its specificity is unknown. The chain carries TRBV2 and TRBJ1-5; possible D gene TRBD1, 5 bases. The sequenced sample was blood. The TCR comes from a woman aged 18-29 years with Graves' hyperthyroidism. The CDR3 spells CASSDRVGNQPQHF. For the CDR3, the DNA is TGTGCCAGCAGTGACAGGGTGGGCAATCAGCCCCAGCATTTT.